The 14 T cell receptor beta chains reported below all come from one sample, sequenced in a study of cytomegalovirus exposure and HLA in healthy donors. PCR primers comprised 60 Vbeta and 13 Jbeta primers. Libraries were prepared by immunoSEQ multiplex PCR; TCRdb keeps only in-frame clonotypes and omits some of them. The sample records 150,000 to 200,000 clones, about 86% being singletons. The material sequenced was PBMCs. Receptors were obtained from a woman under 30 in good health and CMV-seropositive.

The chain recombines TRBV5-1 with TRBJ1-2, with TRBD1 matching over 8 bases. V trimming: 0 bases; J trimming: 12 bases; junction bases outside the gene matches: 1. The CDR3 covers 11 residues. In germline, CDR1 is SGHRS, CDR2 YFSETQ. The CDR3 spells CASSLGTGHTF. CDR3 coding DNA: TGCGCCAGCAGCTTGGGGACAGGGCACACCTTC. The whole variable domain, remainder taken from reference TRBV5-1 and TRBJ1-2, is KAGVTQTPRYLIKTRGQQVTLSCSPISGHRSVSWYQQTPGQGLQFLFEYFSETQRNKGNFPGRFSGRQFSNSRSEMNVSTLELGDSALYLCASSLGTGHTFGSGTRLTVV.

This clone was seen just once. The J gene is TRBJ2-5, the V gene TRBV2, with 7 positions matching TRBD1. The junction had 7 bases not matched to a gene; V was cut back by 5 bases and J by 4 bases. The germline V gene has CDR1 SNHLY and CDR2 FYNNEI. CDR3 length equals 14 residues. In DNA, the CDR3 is TGTGCCAGCAGTTTACAGGGGATGAGAGAGACCCAGTACTTC. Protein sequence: CASSLQGMRETQYF.

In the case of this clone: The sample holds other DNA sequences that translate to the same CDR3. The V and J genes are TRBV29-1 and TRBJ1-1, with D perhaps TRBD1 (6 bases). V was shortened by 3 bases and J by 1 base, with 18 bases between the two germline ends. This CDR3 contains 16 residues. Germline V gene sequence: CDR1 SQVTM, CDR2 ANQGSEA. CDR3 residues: CSVEKGFGGRNTEAFF. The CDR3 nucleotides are TGCAGCGTTGAGAAGGGATTCGGGGGGCGGAACACTGAAGCTTTCTTT.

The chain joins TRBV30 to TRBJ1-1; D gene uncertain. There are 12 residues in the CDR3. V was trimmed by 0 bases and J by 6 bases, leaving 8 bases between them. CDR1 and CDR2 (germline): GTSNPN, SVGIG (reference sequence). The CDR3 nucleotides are TGTGCCTGGAGTGTAGGAGTTCCTGAAGCTTTCTTT. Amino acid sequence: CAWSVGVPEAFF. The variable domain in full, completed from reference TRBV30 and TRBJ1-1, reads SQTIHQWPATLVQPVGSPLSLECTVEGTSNPNLYWYRQAAGRGLQLLFYSVGIGQISSEVPQNLSASRPQDRQFILSSKKLLLSDSGFYLCAWSVGVPEAFFGQGTRLTVV.

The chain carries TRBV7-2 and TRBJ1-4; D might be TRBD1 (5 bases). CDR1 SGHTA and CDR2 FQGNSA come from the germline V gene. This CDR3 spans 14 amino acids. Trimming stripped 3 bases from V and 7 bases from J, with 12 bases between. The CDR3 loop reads CASSLKGRSEKLFF. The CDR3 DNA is TGTGCCAGCAGCTTGAAGGGGAGGAGTGAAAAACTGTTTTTT.

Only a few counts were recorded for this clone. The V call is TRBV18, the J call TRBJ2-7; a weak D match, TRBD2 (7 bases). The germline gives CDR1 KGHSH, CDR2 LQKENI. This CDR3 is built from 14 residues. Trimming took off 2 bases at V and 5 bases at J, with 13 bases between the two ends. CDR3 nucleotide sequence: TGTGCCAGCTCACCAAGGGGCGGGGGCGACGAGCAGTACGTC. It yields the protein CASSPRGGGDEQYV.

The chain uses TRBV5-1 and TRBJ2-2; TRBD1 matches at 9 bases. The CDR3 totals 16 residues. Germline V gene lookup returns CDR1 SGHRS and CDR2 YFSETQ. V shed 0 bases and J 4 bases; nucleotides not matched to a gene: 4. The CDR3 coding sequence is TGCGCCAGCAGCTTGGGACAGGGGGATGTCACCGGGGAGCTGTTTTTT. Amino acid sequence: CASSLGQGDVTGELFF.

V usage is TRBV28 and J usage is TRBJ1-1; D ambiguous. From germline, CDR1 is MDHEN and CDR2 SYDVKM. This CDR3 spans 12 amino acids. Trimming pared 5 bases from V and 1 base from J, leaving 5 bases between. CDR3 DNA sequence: TGTGCCAGCAGTCAGTCGAACACTGAAGCTTTCTTT. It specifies CASSQSNTEAFF.

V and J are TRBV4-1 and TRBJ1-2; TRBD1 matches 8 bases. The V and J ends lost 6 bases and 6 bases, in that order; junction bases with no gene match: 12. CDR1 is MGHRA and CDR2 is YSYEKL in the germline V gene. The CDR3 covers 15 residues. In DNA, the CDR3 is TGCGCCAGCAGGCAGGCAGGGGGCGTTAAGAATGGCTACACCTTC. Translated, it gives CASRQAGGVKNGYTF.

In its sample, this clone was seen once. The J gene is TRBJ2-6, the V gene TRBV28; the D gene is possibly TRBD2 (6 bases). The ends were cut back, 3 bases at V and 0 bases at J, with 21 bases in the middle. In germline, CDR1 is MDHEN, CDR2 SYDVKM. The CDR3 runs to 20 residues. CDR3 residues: CASSFGGPGPSNSGANVLTF. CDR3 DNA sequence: TGTGCCAGCAGTTTTGGAGGGCCTGGACCTTCTAACTCTGGGGCCAACGTCCTGACTTTC.

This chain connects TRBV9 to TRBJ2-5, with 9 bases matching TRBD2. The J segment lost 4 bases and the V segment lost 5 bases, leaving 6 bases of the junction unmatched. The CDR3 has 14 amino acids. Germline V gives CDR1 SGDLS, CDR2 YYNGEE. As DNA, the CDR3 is TGTGCCAGCAGTGGGCGGGGGGGCCCAGAGACCCAGTACTTC. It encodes CASSGRGGPETQYF.

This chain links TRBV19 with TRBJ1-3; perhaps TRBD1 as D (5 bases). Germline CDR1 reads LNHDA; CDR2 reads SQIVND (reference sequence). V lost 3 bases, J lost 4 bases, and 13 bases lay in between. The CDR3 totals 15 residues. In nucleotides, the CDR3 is TGTGCCAGTAGTATCGGGCAGACAGAAGGAAACACCATATATTTT. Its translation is CASSIGQTEGNTIYF.

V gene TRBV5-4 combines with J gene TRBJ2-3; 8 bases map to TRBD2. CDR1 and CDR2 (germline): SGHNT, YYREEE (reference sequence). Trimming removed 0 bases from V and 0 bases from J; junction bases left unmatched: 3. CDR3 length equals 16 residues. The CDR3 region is CASSLGGGGSTDTQYF. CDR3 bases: TGTGCCAGCAGCTTGGGAGGCGGGGGGAGCACAGATACGCAGTATTTT.

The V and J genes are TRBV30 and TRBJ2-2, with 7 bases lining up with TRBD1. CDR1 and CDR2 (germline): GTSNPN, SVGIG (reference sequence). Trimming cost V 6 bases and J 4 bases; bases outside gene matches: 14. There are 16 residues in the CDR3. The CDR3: CACPGQPGLSTGELFF. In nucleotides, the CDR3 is TGTGCCTGCCCGGGACAGCCAGGCCTGAGCACCGGGGAGCTGTTTTTT.